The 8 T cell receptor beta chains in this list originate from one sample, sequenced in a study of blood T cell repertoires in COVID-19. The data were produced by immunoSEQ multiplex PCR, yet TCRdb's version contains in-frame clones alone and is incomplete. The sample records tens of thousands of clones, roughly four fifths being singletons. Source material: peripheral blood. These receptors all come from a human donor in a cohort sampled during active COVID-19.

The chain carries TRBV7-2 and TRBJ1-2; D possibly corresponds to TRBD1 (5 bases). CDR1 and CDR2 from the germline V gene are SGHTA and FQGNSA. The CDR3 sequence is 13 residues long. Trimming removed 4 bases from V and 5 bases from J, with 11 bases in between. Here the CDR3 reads CASSSAGSYGYTF. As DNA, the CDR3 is TGTGCCAGCAGCTCAGCAGGGAGTTATGGCTACACCTTC.

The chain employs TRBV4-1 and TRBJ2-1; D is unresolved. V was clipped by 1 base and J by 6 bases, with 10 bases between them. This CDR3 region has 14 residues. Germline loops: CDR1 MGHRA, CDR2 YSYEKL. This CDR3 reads CASSQGSPSNEQFF. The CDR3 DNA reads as TGCGCCAGCAGCCAAGGTTCTCCGTCCAATGAGCAGTTCTTC.

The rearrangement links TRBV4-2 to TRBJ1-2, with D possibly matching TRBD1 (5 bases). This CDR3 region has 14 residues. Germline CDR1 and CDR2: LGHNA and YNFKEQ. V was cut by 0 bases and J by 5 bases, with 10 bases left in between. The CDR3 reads CASSQEWGRYGYTF. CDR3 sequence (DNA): TGTGCCAGCAGCCAAGAATGGGGCCGTTATGGCTACACCTTC.

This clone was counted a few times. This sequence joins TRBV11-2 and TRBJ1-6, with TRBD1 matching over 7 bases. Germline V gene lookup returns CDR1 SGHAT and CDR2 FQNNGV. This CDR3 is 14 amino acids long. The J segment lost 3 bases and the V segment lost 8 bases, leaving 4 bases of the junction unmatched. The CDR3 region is CASGRDSYNSPLHF. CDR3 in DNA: TGTGCCAGCGGGCGGGACAGCTATAATTCACCCCTCCACTTT.

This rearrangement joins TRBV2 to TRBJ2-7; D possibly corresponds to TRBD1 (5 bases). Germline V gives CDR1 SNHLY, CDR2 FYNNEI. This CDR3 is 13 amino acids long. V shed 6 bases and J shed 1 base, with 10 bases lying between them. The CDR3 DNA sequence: TGTGCCAGCAGCGTTCGACAGTCCTACGAGCAGTACGTC. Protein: CASSVRQSYEQYV.

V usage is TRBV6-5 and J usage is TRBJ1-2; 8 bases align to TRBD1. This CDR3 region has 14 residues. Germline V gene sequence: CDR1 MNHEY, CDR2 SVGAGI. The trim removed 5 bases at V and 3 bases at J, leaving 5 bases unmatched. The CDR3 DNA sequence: TGTGCCAGCAGTCAGGACAGGGCGGACTATGGCTACACCTTC. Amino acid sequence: CASSQDRADYGYTF.

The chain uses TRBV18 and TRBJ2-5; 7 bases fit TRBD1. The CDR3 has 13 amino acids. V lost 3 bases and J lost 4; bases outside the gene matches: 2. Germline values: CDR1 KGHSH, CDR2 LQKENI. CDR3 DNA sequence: TGTGCCAGCTCACCGGACAGGCCAGAGACCCAGTACTTC. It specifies CASSPDRPETQYF.

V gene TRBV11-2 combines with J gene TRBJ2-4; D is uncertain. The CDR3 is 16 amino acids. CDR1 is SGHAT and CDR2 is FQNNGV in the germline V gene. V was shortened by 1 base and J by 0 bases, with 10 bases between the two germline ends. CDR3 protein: CASSLGQGLAKNIQYF. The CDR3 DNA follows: TGTGCCAGCAGCTTAGGACAAGGTCTAGCCAAAAACATTCAGTACTTC.